These 8 T cell receptor beta chains share one sample of origin, sequenced in a study of tumor and adjacent non-tumor tissue in lung cancer. The library came from three nested PCR rounds adapted from ARM-PCR protocols. TCRdb recomputed calls from the multiplex PCR reads with MiXCR, one row per CDR3 protein. The repertoire holds under 95,000 distinct CDR3 sequences, with around 71% as singletons. No cell sorting was done before RNA was extracted from the tissue. The sequenced sample consisted of lung tumor tissue. All receptors come from a man between 60 and 75 years old with non-small cell lung cancer.

To note about this clonotype: A much larger clone lies a single base off, so this may be a read error. V gene TRBV11-1 combines with J gene TRBJ2-7; 9 positions match TRBD1. This CDR3 is 15 amino acids long. Germline assignment: CDR1 SGHAT and CDR2 FQDESV (reference sequence). CDR3 region: CASSFDRGKTYVQYF. The CDR3 nucleotides read TGTGCCAGCAGCTTTGACAGGGGGAAGACCTACGTGCAGTACTTC. Full variable domain (outside the CDR3, taken from reference TRBV11-1 and TRBJ2-7): EAEVAQSPRYKITEKSQAVAFWCDPISGHATLYWYRQILGQGPELLVQFQDESVVDDSQLPKDRFSAERLKGVDSTLKIQPAELGDSAMYLCASSFDRGKTYVQYFGPGTRLTVT.

A remark on this clonotype: At one end, the junction sequence differs from germline, possibly due to a read error. The chain couples TRBV11-3 to TRBJ2-1, with D perhaps matching TRBD1 (5 bases). This CDR3 contains 15 residues. CDR1 is SGHNT, CDR2 YENEEA, per germline. CDR3 residues: CASIVRQGSYNELFF. The CDR3 DNA is TGTGCCAGCATCGTACGGCAGGGCTCCTACAATGAGCTGTTCTTC.

The J gene is TRBJ2-1, the V gene TRBV11-3; 10 bases are a match to TRBD2. The CDR3 spans 17 residues. With 5 bases clipped from V and 6 bases from J, the junction kept 13 bases outside the gene matches. Germline V lookup: CDR1 SGHNT, CDR2 YENEEA. In DNA form, the CDR3 reads TGTGCCAGCAGCCTCCTAGGGACTAGCGTGGGCTTCAATGAGCAGTTCTTC. Its protein product is CASSLLGTSVGFNEQFF.

The chain has TRBV11-2 and TRBJ2-1, with a weak D call TRBD2 (6 bases). This CDR3 is built from 15 residues. In germline, CDR1 is SGHAT, CDR2 FQNNGV. Between the trimmed V and J ends, which lost 5 bases and 8 bases, there was a span of 19 bases. The CDR3 sequence: CASSPRRGISDEQFF. The DNA of the CDR3 is TGTGCCAGCAGCCCGCGCCGGGGGATTAGTGATGAGCAGTTCTTC.

A note on this clonotype: A much bigger clone sits one base away, suggesting this may be a read error. The V and J genes are TRBV28 and TRBJ1-3; D perhaps matches TRBD1 (5 bases). Germline values: CDR1 MDHEN, CDR2 SYDVKM. The CDR3 consists of 14 residues. The CDR3 DNA sequence: TGTGACAGCAGGGCCACGGGTAAAGGAAACACCATATATTTT. Translating it yields CDSRATGKGNTIYF.

This clonotype was seen repeatedly, ten times or more. The chain uses TRBV6-6 and TRBJ1-4; D remains ambiguous. In germline, CDR1 is MNHNY, CDR2 SVGAGI (reference sequence). Trimming removed 10 bases at V and 5 bases at J, with 11 bases between. The CDR3 sequence is 12 residues long. The CDR3 DNA reads TGTGCCAATAGACGGCGGAATGAAAAACTGTTTTTT. It specifies CANRRRNEKLFF.

In its sample, this clonotype was seen once. The chain employs TRBV29-1 and TRBJ2-1; weak D call: TRBD2 (6 bases). Germline values: CDR1 SQVTM, CDR2 ANQGSEA. Deletions cut 6 bases from V and 10 bases from J, with 10 bases between. This CDR3 is built from 10 residues. The CDR3 DNA reads as TGCAGCGTCCAGGGAGGAGAGCAGTTCTTC. Amino acids: CSVQGGEQFF.

Comment on this clonotype: A read error may account for a junction end that differs from germline. The genes are TRBV4-2 and TRBJ1-2; a weak D match, TRBD1 (5 bases). The CDR3 length is 14 residues. CDR1 is LGHNA, CDR2 YNFKEQ, per germline. CDR3 DNA sequence: TGTGCCAGCCCCTCGGGGACCACTAATTATGGCTACACCTTC. As protein: CASPSGTTNYGYTF.